This T cell receptor (beta chain) was observed in a study of T cell responses to AZD1222 COVID-19 vaccine. Study conclusions and caveats: Only five to seven AZD1222 recipients were seropositive at baseline. The study sampled repertoires only after the peak T cell response.

Sequencing used immunoSEQ multiplex PCR; TCRdb keeps in-frame clones, though not all of them. This sample has about 78,000 clones, with roughly 87% found just once. Germline CDR1 and CDR2: LNHDA and SQIVND (reference sequence). V was clipped by 5 bases and J by 1 base, with 5 bases between them. CDR3 size: 12 residues. For this clone: Its target is unknown.

The sequence was obtained from an adult in good health. This chain joins TRBV19 and TRBJ1-2; D is unresolved. The starting material was peripheral blood, obtained on day 0 of MenACWY control vaccination. The CDR3 DNA is TGTGCCAGTAGTCGGAATAACTATGGCTACACCTTC. Translating it yields CASSRNNYGYTF.